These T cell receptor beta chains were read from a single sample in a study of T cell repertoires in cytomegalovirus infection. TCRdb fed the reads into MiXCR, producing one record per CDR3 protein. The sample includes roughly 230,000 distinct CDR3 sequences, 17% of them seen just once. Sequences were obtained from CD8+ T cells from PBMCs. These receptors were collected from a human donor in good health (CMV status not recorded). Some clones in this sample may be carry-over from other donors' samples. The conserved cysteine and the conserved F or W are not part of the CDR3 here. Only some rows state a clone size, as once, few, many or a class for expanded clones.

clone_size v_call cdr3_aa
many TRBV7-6 ASSSERPEQY
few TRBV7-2 ASSLGLAFNQPQH
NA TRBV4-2 ASSPHGHQNSGANVLT
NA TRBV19 ASSIGTGIRPEAF
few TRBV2 ASSAPMTGSAEKLF
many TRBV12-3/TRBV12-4 ASSFFTGELF
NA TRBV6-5 ASSYEGEDTQY
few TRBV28 ASSLYGRQPQNTEAF
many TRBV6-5 AVWGGGTDTQY
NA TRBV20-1 SAREGAADTQY
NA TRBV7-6 ASSSMQGQDFNYGYT
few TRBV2 ASSDWGEFYGYT
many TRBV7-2 ASSWGTGLLYEQY
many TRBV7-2 ASSRLGPPADTQY
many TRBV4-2 ASSQEVTGGRTEAF
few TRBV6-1 ASSDDQGGNSPLH
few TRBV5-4 ASSLAGPDYEQY
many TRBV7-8 ASSPRGASYEKLF
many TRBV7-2 ASSLETDFYEQF
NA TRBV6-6 ASGLEEGGGWDTQY
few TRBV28 ASSFAGGDYGYT
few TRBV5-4 ASSLRGRQETQY
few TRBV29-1 SVGRDGGNQPQH
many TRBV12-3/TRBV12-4 ASSFWPQDGYT
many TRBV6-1 ASTPGVGTGELF
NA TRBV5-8 ASSFEGWVEAF
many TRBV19 ASSIVAEINTEAF
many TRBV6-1 ASSEPRARNTEAF
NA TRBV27 ASFGGRSYGYT
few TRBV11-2 ASSLGGGKNNEQF
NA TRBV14 ASSQVTTGGRHQPQH
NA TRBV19 ASSREGWDNTEAF
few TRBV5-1 ASRHYGTSGGARTDTQY
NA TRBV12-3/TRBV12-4 ASSPPGPEMNTEAF
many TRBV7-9 ASSPKRQGDSPLH
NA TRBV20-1 SASPPDRELSEQF
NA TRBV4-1 ASSLQTSGFTGEQF
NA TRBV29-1 SARGQGAFGYT
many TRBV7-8 ASSLVEGMNTEAF
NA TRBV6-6 ASSYLAGAGNTIY
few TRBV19 ASSSGPGGGYT
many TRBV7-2 ASSLSGGQGEKLF
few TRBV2 ATRAYEQF
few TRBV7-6 ASSLMGPAGELF